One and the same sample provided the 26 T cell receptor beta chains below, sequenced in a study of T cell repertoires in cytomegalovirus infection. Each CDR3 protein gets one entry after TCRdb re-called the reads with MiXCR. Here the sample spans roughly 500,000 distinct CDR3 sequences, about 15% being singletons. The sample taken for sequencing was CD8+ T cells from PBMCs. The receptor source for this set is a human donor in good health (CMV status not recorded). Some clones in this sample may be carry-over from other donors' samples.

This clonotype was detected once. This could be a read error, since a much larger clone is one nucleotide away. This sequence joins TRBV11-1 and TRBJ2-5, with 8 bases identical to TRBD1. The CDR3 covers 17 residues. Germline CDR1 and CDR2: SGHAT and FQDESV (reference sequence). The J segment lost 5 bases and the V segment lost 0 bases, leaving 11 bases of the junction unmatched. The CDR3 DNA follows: TGTGCCAGCAGCTTAGCACCGGGACAGGTAAGCGAGGAGACCCAGTACTTC. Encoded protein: CASSLAPGQVSEETQYF.

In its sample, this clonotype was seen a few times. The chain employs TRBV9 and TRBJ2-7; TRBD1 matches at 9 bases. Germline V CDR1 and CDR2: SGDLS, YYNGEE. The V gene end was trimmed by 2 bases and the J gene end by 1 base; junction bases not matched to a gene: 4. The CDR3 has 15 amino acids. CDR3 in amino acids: CASSVGQGYSYEQYF. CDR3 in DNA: TGTGCCAGCAGCGTGGGACAGGGTTATTCCTACGAGCAGTACTTC.

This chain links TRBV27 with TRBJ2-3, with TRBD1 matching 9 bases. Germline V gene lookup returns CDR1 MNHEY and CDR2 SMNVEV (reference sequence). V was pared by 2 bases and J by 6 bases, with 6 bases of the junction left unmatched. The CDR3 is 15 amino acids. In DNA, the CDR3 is TGTGCCAGCAGTTTAGACCGGGACAGGGTTGATACGCAGTATTTT. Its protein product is CASSLDRDRVDTQYF.

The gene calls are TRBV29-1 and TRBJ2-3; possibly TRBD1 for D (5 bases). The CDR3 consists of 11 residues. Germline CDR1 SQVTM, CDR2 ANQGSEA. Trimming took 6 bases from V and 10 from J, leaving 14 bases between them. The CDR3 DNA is TGCAGCGTCCCAGGGCTAGGGGCGCAGTATTTT. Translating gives CSVPGLGAQYF.

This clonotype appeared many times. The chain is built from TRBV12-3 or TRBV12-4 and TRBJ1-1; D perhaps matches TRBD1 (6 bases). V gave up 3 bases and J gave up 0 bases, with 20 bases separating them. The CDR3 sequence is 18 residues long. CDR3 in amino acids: CASSFGTPLSPLNTEAFF. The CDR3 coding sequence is TGTGCCAGCAGTTTTGGGACACCACTAAGTCCGCTGAACACTGAAGCTTTCTTT.

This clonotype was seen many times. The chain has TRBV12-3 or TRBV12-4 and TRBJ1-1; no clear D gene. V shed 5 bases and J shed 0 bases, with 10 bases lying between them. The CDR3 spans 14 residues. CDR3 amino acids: CASSPDQMNTEAFF. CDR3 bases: TGTGCCAGCAGTCCAGATCAGATGAACACTGAAGCTTTCTTT.

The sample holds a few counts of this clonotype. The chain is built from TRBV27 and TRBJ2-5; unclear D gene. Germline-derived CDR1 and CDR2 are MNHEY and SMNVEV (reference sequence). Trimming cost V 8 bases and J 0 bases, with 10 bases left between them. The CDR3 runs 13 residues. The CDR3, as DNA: TGTGCCAGCGGATCAGTCGACCAAGAGACCCAGTACTTC. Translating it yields CASGSVDQETQYF.

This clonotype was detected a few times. The CDR3 spells CASSPGTGIRNTEAFF. The CDR3 coding sequence is TGTGCCAGCAGCCCAGGGACAGGGATCAGGAACACTGAAGCTTTCTTT. The V gene is TRBV7-9, the J gene TRBJ1-1, with 9 bases matching TRBD1. With V trimmed by 5 bases and J by 1 base, 8 bases remained unmatched. The CDR3 consists of 16 residues. CDR1 and CDR2 (germline): SEHNR, FQNEAQ (reference sequence).

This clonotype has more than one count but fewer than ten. The CDR3 nucleotides read TGCGCCAGCAGCCAATACGACAGGGGCGGTCAGCCCCAGCATTTT. Translated: CASSQYDRGGQPQHF. The J gene is TRBJ1-5, the V gene TRBV4-1, with 8 bases identical to TRBD1. CDR1 is MGHRA and CDR2 is YSYEKL in the germline V gene. The CDR3 sequence is 15 residues long. The J segment lost 6 bases and the V segment lost 2 bases, leaving 6 bases of the junction unmatched.

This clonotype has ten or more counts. The CDR3: CASSLFAGVDEQFF. CDR3 nucleotides: TGTGCCAGCAGCTTATTTGCGGGAGTGGATGAGCAGTTCTTC. V and J are TRBV7-9 and TRBJ2-1, with 7 bases fitting TRBD2. The CDR3 has 14 residues. Germline trimming cut 2 bases from V and 8 bases from J; bases unmatched to any gene: 6. Germline V CDR1 and CDR2: SEHNR, FQNEAQ (reference sequence).

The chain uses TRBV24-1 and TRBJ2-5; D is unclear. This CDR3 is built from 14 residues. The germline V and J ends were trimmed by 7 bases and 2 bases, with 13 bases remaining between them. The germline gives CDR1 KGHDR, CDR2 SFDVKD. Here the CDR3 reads CATSKVAEQETQYF. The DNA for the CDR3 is TGTGCCACCAGCAAGGTAGCCGAACAAGAGACCCAGTACTTC.

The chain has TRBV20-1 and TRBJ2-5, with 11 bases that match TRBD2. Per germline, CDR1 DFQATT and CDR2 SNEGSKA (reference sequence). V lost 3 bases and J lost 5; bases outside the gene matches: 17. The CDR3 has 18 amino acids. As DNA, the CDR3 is TGCAGTGCTAGCTGGGGGCCCCTTCTAGCGGGAGGCGCGGAGACCCAGTACTTC. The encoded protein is CSASWGPLLAGGAETQYF.

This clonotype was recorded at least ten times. The DNA of the CDR3 is TGTGCCAGCAGAGAGACAGGGGGTGAGACCCAGTACTTC. Translated: CASRETGGETQYF. The chain has TRBV12-3 or TRBV12-4 and TRBJ2-5; TRBD1 agrees at 9 bases. The CDR3 has 13 amino acids. Germline trimming cut 6 bases from V and 5 bases from J; bases unmatched to any gene: 4.

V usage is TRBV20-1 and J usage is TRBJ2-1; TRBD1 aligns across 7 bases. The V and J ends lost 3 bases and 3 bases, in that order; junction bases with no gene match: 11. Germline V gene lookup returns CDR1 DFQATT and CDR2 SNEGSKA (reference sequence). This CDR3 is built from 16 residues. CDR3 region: CSARQISGGNYNEQFF. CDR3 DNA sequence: TGCAGTGCTAGGCAGATCTCAGGGGGAAACTACAATGAGCAGTTCTTC.

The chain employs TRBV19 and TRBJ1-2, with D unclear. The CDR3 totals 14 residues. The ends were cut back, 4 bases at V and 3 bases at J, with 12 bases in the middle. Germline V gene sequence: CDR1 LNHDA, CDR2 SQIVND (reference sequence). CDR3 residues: CASSTPPGHYGYTF. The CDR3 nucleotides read TGTGCCAGTAGTACCCCACCTGGACACTATGGCTACACCTTC. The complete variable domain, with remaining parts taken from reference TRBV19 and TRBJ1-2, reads DGGITQSPKYLFRKEGQNVTLSCEQNLNHDAMYWYRQDPGQGLRLIYYSQIVNDFQKGDIAEGYSVSREKKESFPLTVTSAQKNPTAFYLCASSTPPGHYGYTFGSGTRLTVV.

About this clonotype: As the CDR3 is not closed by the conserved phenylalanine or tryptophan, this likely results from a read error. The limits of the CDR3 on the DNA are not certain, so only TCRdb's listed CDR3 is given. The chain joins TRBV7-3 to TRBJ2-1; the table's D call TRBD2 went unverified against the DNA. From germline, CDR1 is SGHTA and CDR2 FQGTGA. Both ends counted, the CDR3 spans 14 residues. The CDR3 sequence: CASSSGTSGTEQLL.

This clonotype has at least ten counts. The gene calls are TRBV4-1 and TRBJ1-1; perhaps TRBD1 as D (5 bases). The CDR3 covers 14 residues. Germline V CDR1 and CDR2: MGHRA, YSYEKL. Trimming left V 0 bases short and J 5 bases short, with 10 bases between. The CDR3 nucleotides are TGCGCCAGCAGCCAAGATCTATCAGGGACTGAAGCTTTCTTT. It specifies CASSQDLSGTEAFF.

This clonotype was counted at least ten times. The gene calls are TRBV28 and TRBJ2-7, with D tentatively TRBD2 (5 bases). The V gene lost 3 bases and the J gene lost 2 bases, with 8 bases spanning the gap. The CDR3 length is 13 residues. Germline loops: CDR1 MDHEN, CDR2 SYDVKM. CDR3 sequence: CASSFLGAYEQYF. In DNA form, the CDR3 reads TGTGCCAGCAGTTTCCTGGGAGCCTACGAGCAGTACTTC.

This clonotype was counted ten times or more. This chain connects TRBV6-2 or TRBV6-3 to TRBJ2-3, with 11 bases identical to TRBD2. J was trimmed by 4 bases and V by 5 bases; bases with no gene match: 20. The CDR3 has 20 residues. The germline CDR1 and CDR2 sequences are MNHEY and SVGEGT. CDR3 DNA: TGTGCCAGCAGTACGCCTCCCGGGACTAGCGGCGTTAGGGCGGCAGATACGCAGTATTTT. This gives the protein CASSTPPGTSGVRAADTQYF.

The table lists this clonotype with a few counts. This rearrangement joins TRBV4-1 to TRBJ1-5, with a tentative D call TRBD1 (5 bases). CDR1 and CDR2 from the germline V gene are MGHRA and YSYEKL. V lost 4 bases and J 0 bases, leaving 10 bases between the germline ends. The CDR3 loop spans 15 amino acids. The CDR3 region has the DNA TGCGCCAGCAGCCTGGGGCCCATTAGCAATCAGCCCCAGCATTTT. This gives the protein CASSLGPISNQPQHF.

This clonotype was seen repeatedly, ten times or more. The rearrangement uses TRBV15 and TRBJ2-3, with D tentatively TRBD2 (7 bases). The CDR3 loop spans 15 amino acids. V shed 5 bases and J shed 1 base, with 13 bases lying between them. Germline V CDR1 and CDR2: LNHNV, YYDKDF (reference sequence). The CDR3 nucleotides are TGTGCCACCAGCGGGGGGGCCAAGGGCACAGATACGCAGTATTTT. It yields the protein CATSGGAKGTDTQYF.

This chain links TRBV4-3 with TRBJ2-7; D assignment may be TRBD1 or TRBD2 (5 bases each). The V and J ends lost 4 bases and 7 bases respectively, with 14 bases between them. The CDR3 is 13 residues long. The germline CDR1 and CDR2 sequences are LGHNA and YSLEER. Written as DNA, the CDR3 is TGCGCCAGCAGCCCCGGGACGTCGGGGGAGCAGTACTTC. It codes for CASSPGTSGEQYF.

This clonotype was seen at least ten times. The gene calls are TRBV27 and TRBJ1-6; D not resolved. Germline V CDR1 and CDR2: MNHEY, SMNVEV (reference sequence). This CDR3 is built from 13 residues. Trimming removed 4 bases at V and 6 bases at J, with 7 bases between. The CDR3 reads CASSSVSNSPLHF. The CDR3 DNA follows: TGTGCCAGCAGTTCCGTTAGTAATTCACCCCTCCACTTT.

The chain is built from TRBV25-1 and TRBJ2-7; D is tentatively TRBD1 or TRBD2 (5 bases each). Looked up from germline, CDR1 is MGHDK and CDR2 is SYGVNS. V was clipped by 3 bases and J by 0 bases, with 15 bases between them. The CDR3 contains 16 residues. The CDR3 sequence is CASSDVRDRNSYEQYF. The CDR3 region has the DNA TGTGCCAGCAGTGATGTCCGGGACCGAAACTCCTACGAGCAGTACTTC.

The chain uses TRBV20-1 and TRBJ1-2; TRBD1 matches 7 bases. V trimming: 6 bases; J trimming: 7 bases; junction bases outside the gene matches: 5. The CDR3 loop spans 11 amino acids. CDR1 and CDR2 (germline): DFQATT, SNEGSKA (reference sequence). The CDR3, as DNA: TGCAGTGCAGGGGGCGCCGGTGGCTACACCTTC. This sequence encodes CSAGGAGGYTF.

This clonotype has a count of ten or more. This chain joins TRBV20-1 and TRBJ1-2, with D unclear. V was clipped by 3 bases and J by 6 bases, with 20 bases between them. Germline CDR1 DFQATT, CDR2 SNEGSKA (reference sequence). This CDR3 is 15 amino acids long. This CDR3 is CSASRRAEGWDGYTF. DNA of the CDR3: TGCAGTGCTAGCCGTCGGGCAGAGGGATGGGATGGCTACACCTTC.